This is a list of T cell receptor beta chains from one sample in a study of blood T cell repertoires in COVID-19. Assay: immunoSEQ multiplex PCR; the TCRdb copy retains only in-frame clones and omits some. The repertoire holds roughly 30,000 clones, with roughly 88% as singletons. Sequenced: peripheral blood. Receptors were obtained from a human donor in a cohort sampled during active COVID-19. The CDR3 runs from the conserved cysteine through the conserved F or W. A D gene is named only where the DNA matches it firmly. The listing skips clone size in some rows; elsewhere it reads once, few, many or a size class.

TRBJ1-2,TRBV5-1,-,-,TGCGCCAGCAGCTTGTCGACAGATCTTTATGGCTACACCTTC,CASSLSTDLYGYTF
TRBJ1-6,TRBV19,-,-,TGTGCCAGTAGTATGGCAGGTTCACCCCTCCACTTT,CASSMAGSPLHF
TRBJ2-3,TRBV27,TRBD2,-,TGTGCCAGCAGTTTACTAGCGGGGGAAGATACGCAGTATTTT,CASSLLAGEDTQYF
TRBJ1-1,TRBV5-1,-,-,TGCGCCAGCAGCTTGGGACAGGTATCTAACACTGAAGCTTTCTTT,CASSLGQVSNTEAFF
TRBJ2-3,TRBV11-1,TRBD2,-,TGTGCCAGCAGCTTAGGTAGCGGGGGCCTGACAGATACGCAGTATTTT,CASSLGSGGLTDTQYF
TRBJ2-6,TRBV24-1,TRBD1,-,TGTGCCACCAGTGGGCGACAGGGGGCATCTGGGGCCAACGTCCTGACTTTC,CATSGRQGASGANVLTF
TRBJ2-7,TRBV10-2,TRBD2,once,TGCGCCAGCAGCCGGACTAGCGGGGGCCTCGGAAGGGACGAGCAGTACTTC,CASSRTSGGLGRDEQYF
TRBJ2-3,TRBV10-3,-,-,TGTGCCATCAGAGGGGACTTGCCCACAGATACGCAGTATTTT,CAIRGDLPTDTQYF
TRBJ2-7,TRBV2,TRBD1,-,TGTGCCAGCAGTGAGACAGGGGGCCCCTACGAGCAGTACTTC,CASSETGGPYEQYF
TRBJ2-7,TRBV28,TRBD2,once,TGTGCCACCTCGCACCGGGCCGCGGCGGGGGGCTCCTACGAGCAGTACTTC,CATSHRAAAGGSYEQYF
TRBJ2-5,TRBV4-3,-,-,TGCGCCAGCAGCCAATCGACAGCAGTTCAAGAGACCCAGTACTTC,CASSQSTAVQETQYF
TRBJ2-3,TRBV27,-,-,TGTGCCAGCAGTTTATCCCAGGGCATTTCAGATACGCAGTATTTT,CASSLSQGISDTQYF
TRBJ2-1,TRBV5-4,TRBD1,once,TGTGCCAGCAGCTTGTTCGGACAGGGATGGAGGTCGCGCAATGAGCAGTTCTTC,CASSLFGQGWRSRNEQFF
TRBJ1-1,TRBV30,-,-,TGTGCCTGGAGTGGTATGGCAGGGAACATGAACACTGAAGCTTTCTTT,CAWSGMAGNMNTEAFF
TRBJ2-3,TRBV6-5,TRBD2,-,TGTGCCAGCAGTTACCGCGGGGGGGCCGGCACAGATACGCAGTATTTT,CASSYRGGAGTDTQYF
TRBJ2-1,TRBV5-1,TRBD2,few,TGCGCCAGCAGCCTGGCTAGCGGACTCTACAATGAGCAGTTCTTC,CASSLASGLYNEQFF
TRBJ1-1,TRBV19,-,-,TGTGCCAGTAGTATTTGGGGCAGCACCCCAATGAACACTGAAGCTTTCTTT,CASSIWGSTPMNTEAFF
TRBJ1-4,TRBV19,TRBD1,-,TGTGCCAGTAGTACAGGGGGCCCGGGTGAAAAACTGTTTTTT,CASSTGGPGEKLFF
TRBJ1-5,TRBV2,-,-,TGTGCCAGCAGTGAGGGCAGGGTTGGGGATCAGCCCCAGCATTTT,CASSEGRVGDQPQHF
TRBJ2-1,TRBV9,TRBD2,-,TGTGCCACCCGGCCTAGCGGGGGGGCGCCGCCGGGACCGAGCCTCCGGGACAATGAGCAGTTCTTC,CATRPSGGAPPGPSLRDNEQFF
TRBJ1-1,TRBV28,-,-,TGTGCCAGCAGCCTAAGTCGGGGGAACACTGAAGCTTTCTTT,CASSLSRGNTEAFF
TRBJ2-7,TRBV21-1,-,once,TGTGCCAGCAGCACTGATAGCGGGCTCCCGTCCTACGAGCAGTACTTC,CASSTDSGLPSYEQYF
TRBJ1-1,TRBV3-1/TRBV3-2,-,-,TGTGCCAGCAGCCAAGATCAGTTCATGAACACTGAAGCTTTCTTT,CASSQDQFMNTEAFF
TRBJ2-7,TRBV6-2/TRBV6-3,-,-,TGTGCCAGCAGTTACTTTCTGGGGCAGGATCCCTACGAGCAGTACTTC,CASSYFLGQDPYEQYF
TRBJ2-7,TRBV12-3/TRBV12-4,-,-,TGTGCCAGCAGTTTTAGCAGGGGCGACGAGCAGTACTTC,CASSFSRGDEQYF
TRBJ2-7,TRBV6-5,-,-,TGTGCCAGCAGCGCCAGCGCAGGGGAAGGCGAGCAGTACTTC,CASSASAGEGEQYF
TRBJ2-4,TRBV7-8,TRBD2,-,TGTGCCAGCAGCACAGGACTAGCGGGGGGGCGTCAGTACTTC,CASSTGLAGGRQYF
TRBJ1-2,TRBV12-3/TRBV12-4,TRBD1,-,TGTGCCAGCACCCGGACAGGACTTTATGGCTACACCTTC,CASTRTGLYGYTF
TRBJ1-1,TRBV5-4,-,-,TGTGCCAGCAGCGGACTGACTGGCCTAGCGCGGGCTTTCTTT,CASSGLTGLARAFF
TRBJ2-5,TRBV14,-,-,TGTGCCAGCAGCCATCGGGGAAAAGAGACCCAGTACTTC,CASSHRGKETQYF
TRBJ2-3,TRBV2,-,-,TGTGCCAGCAGTAAGGGACTTCACACAGATACGCAGTATTTT,CASSKGLHTDTQYF
TRBJ2-3,TRBV10-2,-,-,TGCGCCAGCAGCCTCGACACTAGCACAGATACGCAGTATTTT,CASSLDTSTDTQYF
TRBJ1-2,TRBV29-1,TRBD1,few,TGCAGCGTTGAAGGGACAGGCGGTGGCTACACCTTC,CSVEGTGGGYTF
TRBJ2-5,TRBV4-3,TRBD1,-,TGCGCCAGCAGCCAAGAACAGGGGTCCCTCGAGACCCAGTACTTC,CASSQEQGSLETQYF
TRBJ2-5,TRBV2,TRBD2,-,TGTGCCAGCAGAGGGCGGGGGGGCCAGGAGACCCAGTACTTC,CASRGRGGQETQYF
TRBJ2-7,TRBV5-1,TRBD1,-,TGCGCCAGCAGCTTGGTTTCAGGGGGCACCTACGAGCAGTACTTC,CASSLVSGGTYEQYF
TRBJ1-6,TRBV28,TRBD1,few,TGTGCCAGCAGTTTCCCTGACAGGGGACACCCCCTCCACTTT,CASSFPDRGHPLHF
TRBJ2-7,TRBV3-1/TRBV3-2,TRBD2,-,TGTGCCAGCAGCCAAGGCCCTAGCGGGGGGATAAGCTCCTACGAGCAGTACTTC,CASSQGPSGGISSYEQYF
TRBJ2-1,TRBV28,TRBD1,-,TGTGCCAGCAGTTTTCCCCGTCTAATACAGGGGGCGATAGTTTTGTACAATGAGCAGTTCTTC,CASSFPRLIQGAIVLYNEQFF
TRBJ1-2,TRBV9,-,-,TGTGCCAGCGGTGGTGCGCGTAAGTCTTACTATGGCTACACCTTC,CASGGARKSYYGYTF
TRBJ2-1,TRBV6-5,TRBD2,-,TGTGCCAGCAGTTCACTAGCGGGGGCCACCTACAATGAGCAGTTCTTC,CASSSLAGATYNEQFF
TRBJ1-1,TRBV5-1,-,-,TGCGCCAGCAGCTTGGAAATCGCGGCGAACACTGAAGCTTTCTTT,CASSLEIAANTEAFF
TRBJ1-2,TRBV19,-,-,TGTGCCAGTAGTAACGACCGGGATCTACTATTTGGCTACACCTTC,CASSNDRDLLFGYTF
TRBJ2-1,TRBV11-2,-,-,TGTGCCAGCAGCTGGACTGGCGGTGACAATGAGCAGTTCTTC,CASSWTGGDNEQFF
TRBJ2-5,TRBV19,-,-,TGTGCCACCAGTGAGGGGGCGACCGGGAGCGCCCAGTACTTC,CATSEGATGSAQYF
TRBJ2-2,TRBV5-1,TRBD2,-,TGCGCCAGCAGCTCAGGACTAGCGGGGGGGCCTATCACCGGGGAGCTGTTTTTT,CASSSGLAGGPITGELFF
TRBJ1-5,TRBV5-1,TRBD1,-,TGCGCCAGCAGCATGGGACAGCTACTGGATCAGCCCCAGCATTTT,CASSMGQLLDQPQHF
TRBJ1-1,TRBV12-2,-,-,TGTGCAAGTCGCTTAGCTGTCCCCCTAGTGAACACTGAAGCTTTCTTT,CASRLAVPLVNTEAFF
TRBJ2-3,TRBV5-1,TRBD2,-,TGCGCCAGCAGTTCCCGAGGGGAGGGGTTTGGAGATACGCAGTATTTT,CASSSRGEGFGDTQYF
TRBJ2-2,TRBV7-2,-,-,TGTGCCAGCAGCCACAATACGGGGGACACCGGGGAGCTGTTTTTT,CASSHNTGDTGELFF
TRBJ1-1,TRBV29-1,TRBD1,-,TGCAGCGTTGAGGCGGGACAGAGGGGAGCTTTCTTT,CSVEAGQRGAFF
TRBJ2-1,TRBV5-4,-,-,TGTGCCAGCAGCTTTCGTCTAGTGAATGAGCAGTTCTTC,CASSFRLVNEQFF
TRBJ2-7,TRBV3-1/TRBV3-2,-,-,TGTGCCAGCAGTCCTCCAGACAGGACCAGCTCCTACGAGCAGTACTTC,CASSPPDRTSSYEQYF
TRBJ1-3,TRBV7-6,TRBD1,-,TGTGCCAGCAGCGCATACCCTGACAGGGGGTCAGGAAACACCATATATTTT,CASSAYPDRGSGNTIYF